The next 9 T cell receptor beta chains were all read from a single sample in a study of T cells after yellow fever vaccination. A single record per CDR3 protein comes from TCRdb applying MiXCR to the 5' RACE reads. The repertoire consists of a few hundred thousand distinct CDR3 sequences, with roughly 4.3% occurring once and the leading ten covering around 23%. The sequencing here drew on PBMCs, taken 5 days after the yellow fever booster vaccination. All receptors derive from a young man who received the YFV17D yellow fever vaccine.

This clonotype was observed a few times. The chain combines TRBV19 with TRBJ1-5; D is unclear. This CDR3 has 15 amino acids. Germline-derived CDR1 and CDR2 are LNHDA and SQIVND (reference sequence). The V and J ends lost 7 bases and 2 bases respectively, with 15 bases between them. The CDR3 DNA reads TGTGCCAGTACCTCCAGCCCGTCGGGCAATCAGCCCCAGCATTTT. Amino acid sequence: CASTSSPSGNQPQHF.

This clonotype turned up a few times. J is TRBJ1-1 and V is TRBV6-1; the D is unclear. CDR3 size: 13 residues. Germline V gene sequence: CDR1 MNHNS, CDR2 SASEGT. Trimming took off 2 bases at V and 3 bases at J, with 7 bases between the two ends. CDR3 sequence reads: CASSEQVDTEAFF. CDR3 sequence (DNA): TGTGCCAGCAGTGAACAGGTCGACACTGAAGCTTTCTTT.

Points on this clonotype: The junction shows a germline mismatch at one end, possibly a read error. The chain joins TRBV4-1 to TRBJ2-1; no firm D call. Germline V gene lookup returns CDR1 MGHRA and CDR2 YSYEKL. The CDR3 sequence is 17 residues long. In DNA form, the CDR3 reads TGCGCCAGCAGCCAAGGGAATCCCCAGAGCTCCTACACTGAGCAGTTCTTC. It specifies CASSQGNPQSSYTEQFF.

The rearrangement links TRBV5-1 to TRBJ1-6; a possible D gene is TRBD1 (5 bases). CDR3 length: 15 residues. Germline loops: CDR1 SGHRS, CDR2 YFSETQ. Trimming left V 3 bases short and J 7 bases short, with 14 bases between. CDR3 sequence (DNA): TGCGCCAGCAGCTCGGGGGGGGTGCGGAATTCACCCCTCCACTTT. Translated, it gives CASSSGGVRNSPLHF.

This clonotype was seen many times. The chain recombines TRBV7-6 with TRBJ2-3, with D perhaps TRBD2 (5 bases). CDR1 is SGHVS and CDR2 is FNYEAQ in the germline V gene. Trimming removed 5 bases at V and 5 bases at J, with 11 bases between. This CDR3 has 13 residues. In DNA, the CDR3 is TGTGCCAGCAGCCCTACGGGGATAGATACGCAGTATTTT. This translates into CASSPTGIDTQYF. The full variable domain, its missing parts supplied by reference TRBV7-6 and TRBJ2-3, is GAGVSQSPRYKVTKRGQDVALRCDPISGHVSLYWYRQALGQGPEFLTYFNYEAQQDKSGLPNDRFSAERPEGSISTLTIQRTEQRDSAMYRCASSPTGIDTQYFGPGTRLTVL.

This clonotype was seen ten or more times. The chain is built from TRBV5-1 and TRBJ1-2; a possible D gene is TRBD1 (5 bases). The germline V gene encodes CDR1 SGHRS and CDR2 YFSETQ. The CDR3 totals 15 residues. V lost 3 bases, J lost 8 bases, and 20 bases lay in between. CDR3: CASSSSTGTREGYTF. The CDR3 nucleotides read TGCGCCAGCAGCTCTTCTACCGGGACCCGGGAAGGCTACACCTTC.

This clonotype occurred a few times. The chain couples TRBV9 to TRBJ2-6; D is undetermined. Deletions cut 2 bases from V and 2 bases from J, with 11 bases between. The CDR3 contains 16 residues. Germline V CDR1 and CDR2: SGDLS, YYNGEE. The CDR3 region has the DNA TGTGCCAGCAGCGTTGGAGACCGACCTGGGGCCAACGTCCTGACTTTC. Amino acids: CASSVGDRPGANVLTF.

The gene calls are TRBV6-6 and TRBJ2-3, with 10 bases lining up with TRBD2. CDR1 MNHNY and CDR2 SVGAGI come from the germline V gene (reference sequence). V lost 2 bases, J lost 14 bases, and 7 bases stayed unmatched. The CDR3 has 13 residues. DNA of the CDR3: TGTGCCAGCAGTTACCGGTCTAGCGGGGGTCGGTATTTT. Amino acids: CASSYRSSGGRYF.

The J gene is TRBJ2-3, the V gene TRBV7-2; D is undetermined. CDR3 length: 15 residues. Germline CDR1 is SGHTA and CDR2 is FQGNSA. With 5 bases removed from V and 4 bases from J, the gap between germline ends came to 16 bases. In nucleotides, the CDR3 is TGTGCCAGCAGCCCGAACTCGAGGAGCCCAGATACGCAGTATTTT. Protein sequence: CASSPNSRSPDTQYF. The complete variable domain, with remaining parts taken from reference TRBV7-2 and TRBJ2-3, reads GAGVSQSPSNKVTEKGKDVELRCDPISGHTALYWYRQSLGQGLEFLIYFQGNSAPDKSGLPSDRFSAERTGGSVSTLTIQRTQQEDSAVYLCASSPNSRSPDTQYFGPGTRLTVL.